One sample yielded the 2 T cell receptor beta chains listed below, sequenced in a study of early stage breast cancer tumors (dated by TCRdb to about 2017). The library was generated by the immunoSEQ multiplex PCR assay. This is the immuneACCESS table as TCRdb keeps it, with only in-frame sequences that have V and J called. A part of the clones is gone; compared with another copy, unresolved V genes explain less than half, and the rest is unexplained. This sample gives almost 55,000 clones in total; 85% to 95% of them show up just once. The ten largest account for less than 5% of the sample. Sequenced input: blood. The source of these receptors is a person aged 70 to 80 with breast cancer.

This sequence joins TRBV18 and TRBJ1-1; 9 positions match TRBD1. J was trimmed by 8 bases and V by 2 bases; bases with no gene match: 0. This CDR3 contains 12 residues. The germline V gene encodes CDR1 KGHSH and CDR2 LQKENI. The CDR3 region is CASSPGQGEAFF. In DNA, the CDR3 is TGTGCCAGCTCACCAGGACAGGGGGAAGCTTTCTTT. Full variable domain (rest looked up from reference TRBV18 and TRBJ1-1): NAGVMQNPRHLVRRRGQEARLRCSPMKGHSHVYWYRQLPEEGLKFMVYLQKENIIDESGMPKERFSAEFPKEGPSILRIQQVVRGDSAAYFCASSPGQGEAFFGQGTRLTVV.

The chain employs TRBV5-1 and TRBJ2-5; TRBD1 matches at 11 bases. V shed 2 bases and J 1 base; nucleotides not matched to a gene: 1. CDR3 length: 15 amino acids. Germline V CDR1 and CDR2: SGHRS, YFSETQ. In nucleotides, the CDR3 is TGCGCCAGCAGCTTTGGGACAGGGGGCCAAGAGACCCAGTACTTC. Encoded protein: CASSFGTGGQETQYF.